The following is a T cell receptor beta chain sequence with its context. Its antigen is still unknown. Method: immunoSEQ multiplex PCR; TCRdb's copy keeps in-frame clones and lacks some. Here the sample spans 62,000 or so clones, roughly 85% being singletons. The data stem from a study of radiotherapy plus CTLA-4 blockade in lung cancer. Study-wide findings and caveats: Reportedly, early blood T cell clone dynamics best predicted response, with interferon-beta. Blood TCR clones of tumor origin expanded after radiotherapy plus ipilimumab.

V lost 2 bases and J lost 7; bases outside the gene matches: 11. The V gene's germline CDR1 is GTSNPN and CDR2 SVGIG (reference sequence). CDR3 length: 16 amino acids. Here the sequenced sample was peripheral blood, taken from a patient treated with radiotherapy plus ipilimumab. This TCR was recovered from a human donor with non-small cell lung cancer who had a complete response to radiotherapy plus ipilimumab. The gene calls are TRBV30 and TRBJ1-6, with 7 nucleotides matching TRBD1. The CDR3 reads CAWSSPGQVGNSPLHF. The CDR3 nucleotides read TGTGCCTGGAGTTCCCCCGGACAGGTGGGGAATTCACCCCTCCACTTT.